The 13 T cell receptor beta chains below come from one sample, sequenced in a study of blood T cell repertoires in COVID-19. Generated by immunoSEQ multiplex PCR, the TCRdb table keeps only in-frame clones and is missing some. The profile covers more than 85,000 clones, with 75% to 90% appearing a single time and 4% to 5.5% taken by the ten largest. The sample taken for sequencing was peripheral blood. These receptors came from a human donor in a cohort sampled during active COVID-19.

The chain has TRBV15 and TRBJ2-7; possibly TRBD1 for D (6 bases). The CDR3 runs 16 residues. V was pared by 2 bases and J by 7 bases, with 21 bases between. The V gene's germline CDR1 is LNHNV and CDR2 YYDKDF (reference sequence). CDR3 sequence reads: CATSRPGTGLIREQYF. The CDR3 nucleotides are TGTGCCACCAGCAGACCCGGCACAGGGTTGATCCGTGAGCAGTACTTC.

The chain couples TRBV19 to TRBJ2-2, with 7 bases that match TRBD1. Per the germline V gene, CDR1 is LNHDA and CDR2 is SQIVND (reference sequence). The CDR3 consists of 15 residues. V was pared by 10 bases and J by 5 bases, with 13 bases of the junction left unmatched. The chain's CDR3 is CANNLRGRGTGELFF. The CDR3 DNA reads as TGTGCCAACAACCTAAGGGGGCGCGGGACCGGGGAGCTGTTTTTT.

The chain links TRBV5-1 to TRBJ2-7; 12 bases map to TRBD1. Germline values: CDR1 SGHRS, CDR2 YFSETQ. This CDR3 has 17 amino acids. The V segment lost 4 bases and the J segment 7 bases; nucleotides outside the gene matches: 15. The CDR3 is CASSLLPPGQGAREQYF. CDR3 bases: TGCGCCAGCAGCCTTTTGCCTCCGGGACAGGGGGCAAGAGAGCAGTACTTC.

This chain links TRBV9 with TRBJ2-1; 8 nucleotides line up with TRBD1. Germline V gene data show CDR1 as SGDLS and CDR2 as YYNGEE. The CDR3 loop spans 15 amino acids. The junction had 6 bases not matched to a gene; V was cut back by 0 bases and J by 7 bases. The CDR3 loop reads CASSVGYTGGNEQFF. In DNA form, the CDR3 reads TGTGCCAGCAGCGTAGGGTATACAGGGGGGAATGAGCAGTTCTTC.

This chain uses TRBV19 with TRBJ1-2; 8 nucleotides agree with TRBD1. V lost 5 bases to trimming and J lost 6 bases; unmatched junction nucleotides: 11. Germline loops: CDR1 LNHDA, CDR2 SQIVND (reference sequence). CDR3 length: 15 residues. The CDR3 loop is CASSDPRGRMDGYTF. As DNA, the CDR3 is TGTGCCAGTAGTGATCCCAGGGGGCGTATGGATGGCTACACCTTC. The full variable domain, completed using reference TRBV19 and TRBJ1-2, is DGGITQSPKYLFRKEGQNVTLSCEQNLNHDAMYWYRQDPGQGLRLIYYSQIVNDFQKGDIAEGYSVSREKKESFPLTVTSAQKNPTAFYLCASSDPRGRMDGYTFGSGTRLTVV.

V and J are TRBV6-6 and TRBJ2-1; possibly TRBD2 for D (5 bases). V was shortened by 6 bases and J by 9 bases, with 21 bases between the two germline ends. The CDR3 is 15 amino acids. In germline, CDR1 is MNHNY, CDR2 SVGAGI (reference sequence). CDR3 bases: TGTGCCAGCAGCCTAGAGCGGTCCTCCCGGGGTGAGCAGTTCTTC. Amino acid sequence: CASSLERSSRGEQFF.

CDR3 DNA sequence: TGTGCCAGCAGCCCATTAACAGGACCTTGGCTCTATGGCTACACCTTC. This codes for CASSPLTGPWLYGYTF. This chain joins TRBV7-8 and TRBJ1-2; maybe TRBD1 (5 bases). V gave up 5 bases and J gave up 4 bases, with 20 bases separating them. Germline V gene data show CDR1 as SGHVS and CDR2 as FQNEAQ. CDR3 length equals 16 residues.

The rearrangement joins TRBV28 to TRBJ1-2, with D possibly TRBD1 on 5 matching bases. This CDR3 spans 15 amino acids. V lost 2 bases and J 4 bases, leaving 14 bases between the germline ends. Germline V gene sequence: CDR1 MDHEN, CDR2 SYDVKM. This CDR3 reads CASSLVRGLGYGYTF. DNA for the CDR3: TGTGCCAGCAGTTTAGTCCGGGGGTTGGGCTATGGCTACACCTTC.

The chain recombines TRBV12-3 or TRBV12-4 with TRBJ2-7; maybe TRBD1 (6 bases). V gave up 6 bases and J gave up 4 bases, with 13 bases separating them. The CDR3 runs 13 residues. The CDR3 DNA is TGTGCCAGCAGCACTGACAGGAGATACGAGCAGTACTTC. It translates to CASSTDRRYEQYF.

Concerning this clone itself: Other DNA sequences in this sample translate to the same CDR3. The gene calls are TRBV5-1 and TRBJ2-3, with 9 bases lining up with TRBD2. The germline V gene has CDR1 SGHRS and CDR2 YFSETQ. V lost 2 bases, J lost 1 base, and 2 bases stayed unmatched. The CDR3 has 15 amino acids. CDR3 in DNA: TGCGCCAGCAGCTTATTAGCGGGGGGCACAGATACGCAGTATTTT. It encodes CASSLLAGGTDTQYF.

The rearrangement links TRBV6-6 to TRBJ1-1; D gene uncertain. Germline values: CDR1 MNHNY, CDR2 SVGAGI (reference sequence). Trimming left V 0 bases short and J 5 bases short, with 13 bases between. CDR3 length: 15 amino acids. The CDR3 DNA is TGTGCCAGCAGTTACTCAACGAGGGCGGCTACTGAAGCTTTCTTT. It yields the protein CASSYSTRAATEAFF.

The V call is TRBV28, the J call TRBJ2-7; 8 bases line up with TRBD1. The ends lost 3 bases at V and 6 bases at J; junction bases unmatched: 7. This CDR3 has 14 amino acids. The germline gives CDR1 MDHEN, CDR2 SYDVKM. DNA for the CDR3: TGTGCCAGCAGTTTCAGGTCCGACAGGGGCGAGCAGTACTTC. Translated, it gives CASSFRSDRGEQYF.

The J gene is TRBJ1-5, the V gene TRBV28; 12 bases fit TRBD1. The germline gives CDR1 MDHEN, CDR2 SYDVKM. The CDR3 is 18 amino acids. V lost 6 bases, J lost 0 bases, and 9 bases stayed unmatched. Here the CDR3 DNA reads TGTGCCAGCAGGGGACAGGGGGCGGGCGGAACTAGCAATCAGCCCCAGCATTTT. It translates to CASRGQGAGGTSNQPQHF.